The present T cell receptor (beta chain) was sequenced within a study of shared clonotypes between healthy human individuals. The table came from immunoSEQ multiplex PCR; TCRdb's copy has only in-frame clones and leaves some out. The sample carries 1,400,000 or so clones, approximately 98.5% recorded once. Per the germline V gene, CDR1 is LGHNA and CDR2 is YSLEER. The CDR3 is 12 residues long. Trimming removed 1 base from V and 8 bases from J, with 8 bases in between. J is TRBJ2-5 and V is TRBV4-3; a possible D gene is TRBD2 (6 bases). This clonotype was sampled from a man aged 25-40 years in good health. The source material was naive CD4+ T cells sorted from blood. Subset meaning: CD45RA+ positively selected. CDR3 coding DNA: TGCGCCAGCAGCCAAGGGAGGGACACCCAGTACTTC. The encoded protein is CASSQGRDTQYF.